These T cell receptor beta chains were read from a single sample in a study of T cell repertoires in cytomegalovirus infection. TCRdb called the reads again in MiXCR, with one record for every CDR3 protein. The table records fewer than 550,000 distinct CDR3 sequences, about 11% of them present only once. Sequencing was done on a sample of PBMCs. These TCRs come from a human donor in good health (CMV status not recorded). Some clones in this sample may be carry-over from other donors' samples. The CDR3 runs from the conserved cysteine through the conserved F or W. The D gene is left open where the match is weak. Clone size is stated in some rows and not others, as once, few, many or a class when expanded.

>TRBV10-2|-|12|many|TRBJ1-5
TGCGCCAGCAGTGAGGTTGGGCAGCCCCAGCATTTT
CASSEVGQPQHF
>TRBV20-1|TRBD1|16|few|TRBJ2-1
TGCAGTGCTACCCGACCTCCGGGACAGGGGGACAATGAGCAGTTCTTC
CSATRPPGQGDNEQFF
>TRBV20-1|TRBD2|15|few|TRBJ2-1
TGCAGTGCTAGTTCAACTAGCGGGGGATTCTATGAGCAGTTCTTC
CSASSTSGGFYEQFF
>TRBV7-9|-|13|many|TRBJ1-1
TGTGCCAGCAGCATCGGTGGGATCACTGAAGCTTTCTTT
CASSIGGITEAFF
>TRBV5-1|-|13|many|TRBJ2-2
TGCGCCAGCAGCCCGCAAGACACCGGGGAGCTGTTTTTT
CASSPQDTGELFF
>TRBV7-6|-|16|once|TRBJ1-3
TGTGTCAGCAGCGTAGTTGGAAGTTCGGCTGGAAACACCATATATTTT
CVSSVVGSSAGNTIYF
>TRBV5-1|TRBD1|14|-|TRBJ1-2
TGCGCCAGCAGCTCTACGACAGGGAACTATGGCTACACCTTC
CASSSTTGNYGYTF
>TRBV2|-|14|-|TRBJ1-1
TGTGCCAGCAGTGGAGGACGGCGGGGGACTGAAGCTTTCTTT
CASSGGRRGTEAFF
>TRBV29-1|-|11|many|TRBJ1-1
TGCAGCGTTGTAAGACAAACTGAAGCTTTCTTT
CSVVRQTEAFF
>TRBV29-1|TRBD2|16|few|TRBJ2-7
TGCAGCGCCGAGACGAGACTAGCGGGACTATCCTACGAGCAGTACTTC
CSAETRLAGLSYEQYF